This T cell receptor beta chain was recorded in a study of cytomegalovirus exposure and HLA in healthy donors listed by TCRdb under 2017. As for the study more broadly: An earlier analysis of approximately 600 of the donors reported approximately 290 Gb of sequence data and roughly 110 million unique TCR beta sequences from 150 million to 200 million T cells. Among 300 to 500 genotyped donors of the cohort, an average of around 250,000 unique TCR beta nucleotide sequences was sequenced per donor, of which 15% to 20% were non-productive. HLA typing included class I and class II loci at four-digit resolution. The T cell repertoires of 550 to 850 subjects were profiled by immunosequencing and related to cytomegalovirus serostatus. A few DR-DQ haplotypes were handled as single units for association and clustering because linkage in the cohort was strong. Alongside the repertoire data, information on donor age, sex, ethnicity and CMV serostatus was compiled. Along with the approximately 700-subject first cohort, a separate validation cohort of roughly 110 different subjects was used. To predict cytomegalovirus infection status, the study combined high-throughput TCR immunosequencing, statistical association of individual TCRs with disease status, and machine learning. Rather than drawing on any new phenotypic data, the later analysis identified candidate immune exposures from TCR beta sequences and the way those sequences occurred across donors. The study aimed to test whether signatures of past pathogen exposure could be identified by cataloging public T cell receptors. An earlier analysis of approximately 630 of the donors applied high-throughput TCR beta sequencing to assess whether each TCR beta V gene segment acted as functional or pseudogenic. To study patterns of TCR occurrence, a later analysis re-analyzed previously published TCR beta repertoires from 600 to 750 donors and added high-resolution HLA genotyping. Every repertoire in the discovery cohort had been generated on one and the same sequencing platform. An early release that covered 500 to 800 HLA-typed donors contained 300 to 350 gigabases of sequencing data and 70 million to 100 million unique TCR sequences. A later genetic analysis used genome-wide SNP genotypes for 398 of the 666 donors, treating that subset as a discovery cohort. Among the approximately 400 genotyped donors, more than 70% belonged to the genetic ancestry cluster associated with self-reported Caucasian donors. Typing coverage differed by locus: A, B, C, DRB1 and DQB1 were typed in about 629-640 donors, DQA1 in roughly 510, DPA1 in 606, and DPB1 in just under 480.

The cohort was made up of under 800 healthy bone marrow donors. At the time of sampling, all cohort members were nominally healthy, though unrecorded immune exposures were likely present. The donor was CMV seropositive and was included in the group of 300 or so seropositive cohort members. Each donor provided a peripheral blood sample, and peripheral blood mononuclear cells were used for TCR beta sequencing. Genomic DNA was extracted from the blood cell samples with the Qiagen DNeasy Blood Extraction Kit. The research as a whole found: The cohort was sequenced for TCR beta chains only, and without alpha or paired-chain data the features that could be detected were limited. The authors suggested that the approach could potentially be extended to other disease states and immunological phenotypes. A later analysis found that most CMV-associated TCR beta chains appeared HLA-restricted, with HLA associations seemingly driven largely by CMV exposure. Some IMGT-functional V segments, including TRBV6-2 and TRBV6-3, could not be distinguished by the 87-base-pair reads and were therefore excluded. In a later analysis, several top co-occurrence clusters were reported to appear linked to parvovirus B19, influenza, CMV and Epstein-Barr virus. In the study, some 160 TCR beta chains were listed as associated with cytomegalovirus. According to a later analysis, TCR association rates differed among HLA loci, with DRB1 alleles showing the most associated TCRs and HLA-C alleles showing the fewest. Because counts were too low, some 17 rarely observed V segments, including chromosome 9 orphons, were excluded from the earlier analysis of 587 of the donors. Strong co-occurrence of HLA alleles, especially DR and DQ, made assigning TCR associations to individual alleles difficult. Because some donors lacked HLA typing at each locus, the association tests relied only on the typed subset. Immune exposure information for the cohort was limited to CMV serostatus. A further reported finding was that TCR beta sequences accurately predicted the HLA-A and HLA-B alleles for most subjects in the first cohort. Compared with the 666-donor mean, donors in an Asian-associated ancestry cluster had fewer N-insertions in productive TCRs, according to a later genetic analysis. V-gene and J-gene trimming of TCR beta chains was associated with a missense DCLRE1C variant in a later genetic analysis, and the association was replicated in an independent cohort. Most TCR sequences were seen in very few donors, while some public TCRs were found in many individuals. Correlated functional status among segregating V segments might reflect linkage disequilibrium, but an unknown experimental factor could not be ruled out. In an earlier analysis of around 600 of the donors, most TCR beta V segments were observed in productive rearrangements about 87% or about 30% of the time, broadly matching IMGT annotations. The presence/absence analyses assumed that sequencing depth was roughly uniform across donors, and that assumption may not be true. In vitro tests confirmed that three of the cytomegalovirus-associated TCR beta chains recognize cytomegalovirus antigens. A cluster of highly shared sequence variants was judged likely to represent a technical artifact of the sequencing pipeline. Specific HLA alleles were associated with roughly 17,000 TCR beta sequences at a false discovery rate of 0.05 in a later analysis. In a later analysis, HLA-associated TCR beta chains were found to be more clonally expanded and to have lower generation probabilities than equally common non-associated chains. The classifier was reported to diagnose cytomegalovirus status with high specificity and sensitivity in both the original and validation cohorts.

Receptor amplification or capture employed the immunoSEQ multiplex PCR assay. A mixture of 60 forward primers for TCR Vbeta segments and 13 reverse primers for TCR Jbeta segments was used in the multiplex PCR. The CDR3 region of rearranged TCR beta genes was amplified from genomic DNA by a multiplex PCR assay. On the Illumina HiSeq System, the amplified TCR beta libraries were sequenced as 87-base-pair reads. For the original study's pipeline: A later analysis tallied about 77 million unique TCR beta chains across the 600 to 700 repertoires, and about 12 million of those chains were shared by two or more donors. To remove PCR and sequencing errors, raw reads were error-corrected and collapsed into unique sequences using a nearest-neighbor algorithm that merged closely related sequences. Alignment of CDR3 sequences to IMGT reference sequences was used to assign V, D and J gene segments. For a sequence to be retained, at least a six-nucleotide match to both a V gene segment and a J gene segment was required. Rearrangements were classified as productive when the CDR3 lacked stop codons and remained in frame with V and J, and all other rearrangements were classified as non-productive. CDR3 was defined according to IMGT convention as the region running from the second conserved V-encoded cysteine to the conserved J-encoded phenylalanine. Sequences without an unambiguous match to a single V gene segment were excluded from the earlier analysis of almost 600 of the donors. In an earlier analysis of a few hundred of the donors, V segments were called functional above 56.7% productive rearrangements and were called segregating when the between-donor standard deviation exceeded 5%. A statistical classification framework was built to diagnose cytomegalovirus status from the catalog of TCR beta chain sequences. V and J gene assignment, in a later analysis, came from comparing TCR nucleotide sequences with IMGT/GENE-DB human TR gene sequences. The TCRdist pipeline was used in a later analysis to assign CDR3 sequences and most-parsimonious VDJ recombination scenarios. In a later analysis, each TCR beta chain was defined by its CDR3 amino acid sequence together with its V-gene family, and reads lacking a unique V-gene family were excluded. As a way to deal with suspected cross-contamination and a sequencing artifact, a later analysis dropped 500 to 700 nucleotide sequences that were highly shared and had low generation probability. In a later analysis, a clonal expansion index for each public chain was calculated from normalized within-repertoire ranks of inferred template counts. In a later analysis, generation probabilities were computed using a VDJ recombination model fitted to out-of-frame rearrangements, and the results were checked against IGoR. A later analysis scored TCR-TCR, TCR-HLA and TCR-CMV co-occurrence with hypergeometric tests, applying a repertoire-size bias correction to TCR pairs. To estimate false discovery rates, a later analysis permuted the HLA or CMV assignments 20 times. In a later analysis, co-occurring TCRs were grouped with DBSCAN, and TCRdist sequence similarity was added when clustering was performed within HLA-allele-positive subsets. For co-occurrence clustering, repertoires with fewer than 30,000 or more than 120,000 public chains were excluded, along with five or six repertoires with anomalous nucleotide sharing. TCRdb limited this immuneACCESS table to in-frame rearrangements with V and J called. A share of clones is missing; checked studies link under half to unresolved V genes, and the rest is unexplained. Clone size and V and J calls were adopted from that table, with D and trimming inferred from the DNA. The sample has some 150,000 clones on record, 60% to 70% of them singletons. Under 7.5% of the sample rests with the top ten.

In regard to this clone: Its antigen target is currently unknown. There are no base qualities to consult, and no much larger clone falls within one base.

The germline V gene (reference sequence) gives CDR1 as SGHNT and CDR2 as YYREEE. From cysteine to phenylalanine, the CDR3 is 15 amino acids long. Left in the record is the CDR3 DNA by itself, 45 bases read in frame from the first base. From V the trimming removes 4 bases and from J it removes 2 bases, while the gene matches leave 6 bases of the junction unaccounted for. The sequencing input was PBMCs. This chain joins TRBV5-4 to TRBJ2-5, and 9 junction bases match TRBD2. The receptor was isolated from a woman between 55 and 75 years old in good health and CMV-seropositive. The CDR3 protein is CASSAQLAGQETQYF. The DNA reads as follows: TGTGCCAGCAGCGCTCAGCTAGCGGGACAAGAGACCCAGTACTTC. The reference TRBV5-4 and TRBJ2-5 proteins fill in what lies around the CDR3, so the full variable domain reads ETGVTQSPTHLIKTRGQQVTLRCSSQSGHNTVSWYQQALGQGPQFIFQYYREEENGRGNFPPRFSGLQFPNYSSELNVNALELDDSALYLCASSAQLAGQETQYFGPGTRLLVL.